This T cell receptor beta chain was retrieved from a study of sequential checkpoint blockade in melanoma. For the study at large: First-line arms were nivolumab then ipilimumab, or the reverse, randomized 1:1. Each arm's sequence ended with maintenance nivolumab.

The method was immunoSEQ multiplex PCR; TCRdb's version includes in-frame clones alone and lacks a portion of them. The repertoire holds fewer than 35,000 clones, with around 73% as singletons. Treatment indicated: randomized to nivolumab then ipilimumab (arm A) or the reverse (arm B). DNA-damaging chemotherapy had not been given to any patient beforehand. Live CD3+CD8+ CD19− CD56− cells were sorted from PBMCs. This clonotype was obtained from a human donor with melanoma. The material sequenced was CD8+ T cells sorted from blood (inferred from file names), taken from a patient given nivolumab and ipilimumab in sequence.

The CDR3 here is CASSSTGTSRYTDTQYF. CDR3 nucleotide sequence: TGTGCCAGCAGCTCGACCGGGACTAGCCGGTATACAGATACGCAGTATTTT. The V gene is TRBV9, the J gene TRBJ2-3; 9 nucleotides line up with TRBD2. The germline V gene has CDR1 SGDLS and CDR2 YYNGEE. CDR3 length equals 17 residues. The V gene end was trimmed by 4 bases and the J gene end by 3 bases; junction bases not matched to a gene: 12.